The rows below give T cell receptor beta chains drawn from one sample of a study of metastatic and nonmetastatic thyroid tumors. TCRdb reassembled clones from the PCR reads with MiXCR. In the table there are 19,000 or so clones, approximately 30% of which are singletons. The sequenced sample consisted of blood. The receptors were gathered from a female donor with papillary thyroid cancer or a benign thyroid nodule (not recorded which). Some clones in this sample may be carry-over from other donors' samples. The CDR3 runs from the conserved cysteine through the conserved F or W. D genes are given only for firm matches. Part of the rows lack a size; the others show once, few, many or a class for expanded clones.

V gene: TRBV7-3
D gene: NA
clone size: NA
J gene: TRBJ2-1
CDR3 protein: CAISTTGCLNEQFF
CDR3 DNA: TGTGCCATCAGCACTACAGGGTGCCTAAATGAGCAGTTCTTC

V gene: TRBV11-1
D gene: NA
clone size: many
J gene: TRBJ2-5
CDR3 protein: CASSLTNGLRQETQYF
CDR3 DNA: TGTGCCAGCAGCCTAACGAACGGACTAAGACAAGAGACCCAGTACTTC

V gene: TRBV11-2
D gene: NA
clone size: many
J gene: TRBJ2-1
CDR3 protein: CASTTPSSYNEQFF
CDR3 DNA: TGTGCCAGCACTACCCCAAGCTCCTACAATGAGCAGTTCTTC

V gene: TRBV27
D gene: NA
clone size: medium-sized
J gene: TRBJ2-6
CDR3 protein: CASSSRVAGANVLTF
CDR3 DNA: TGTGCCAGCAGTAGCAGGGTGGCTGGGGCCAACGTCCTGACTTTC

V gene: TRBV11-1
D gene: NA
clone size: NA
J gene: TRBJ2-2
CDR3 protein: CASSFLATAETGELFF
CDR3 DNA: TGTGCCAGCAGCTTTCTCGCGACGGCGGAAACCGGGGAGCTGTTTTTT

V gene: TRBV19
D gene: TRBD2
clone size: many
J gene: TRBJ2-7
CDR3 protein: CASTDSGRPYEQYF
CDR3 DNA: TGTGCCAGTACTGATAGCGGGCGCCCTTACGAGCAGTACTTC

V gene: TRBV5-8
D gene: NA
clone size: NA
J gene: TRBJ2-3
CDR3 protein: CASSLGSGDTQYF
CDR3 DNA: TGTGCCAGCAGCTTGGGAAGCGGCGATACGCAGTATTTT

V gene: TRBV6-1
D gene: NA
clone size: many
J gene: TRBJ1-5
CDR3 protein: CASSVTGTQNQPQHF
CDR3 DNA: TGTGCCAGCAGTGTGACCGGGACACAGAATCAGCCCCAGCATTTT

V gene: TRBV30
D gene: TRBD2
clone size: NA
J gene: TRBJ2-1
CDR3 protein: CAWSPLAGDYNEQFF
CDR3 DNA: TGTGCCTGGAGCCCACTAGCGGGAGACTACAATGAGCAGTTCTTC

V gene: TRBV6-1
D gene: TRBD2
clone size: many
J gene: TRBJ2-7
CDR3 protein: CASGLKAGPSYEQYF
CDR3 DNA: TGTGCCAGCGGGCTCAAAGCGGGACCCTCCTACGAGCAGTACTTC

V gene: TRBV6-2/TRBV6-3
D gene: TRBD1
clone size: few
J gene: TRBJ2-1
CDR3 protein: CASSRDSLRNEQFF
CDR3 DNA: TGTGCCAGCAGCCGGGACAGCTTGAGAAATGAGCAGTTCTTC

V gene: TRBV11-2
D gene: TRBD1
clone size: many
J gene: TRBJ1-1
CDR3 protein: CASSLEGVAGGREAFF
CDR3 DNA: TGTGCCAGCAGCTTAGAGGGGGTGGCAGGGGGCAGAGAAGCTTTCTTT

V gene: TRBV6-1
D gene: NA
clone size: many
J gene: TRBJ2-7
CDR3 protein: CASSERQNEQYF
CDR3 DNA: TGTGCCAGCAGTGAGAGACAAAACGAGCAGTACTTC

V gene: TRBV9
D gene: TRBD2
clone size: medium-sized
J gene: TRBJ2-2
CDR3 protein: CASSVARVAGGPGELFF
CDR3 DNA: TGTGCCAGCAGCGTAGCTAGGGTAGCGGGGGGGCCCGGGGAGCTGTTTTTT

V gene: TRBV10-2
D gene: NA
clone size: many
J gene: TRBJ2-1
CDR3 protein: CASNLGREQFF
CDR3 DNA: TGCGCCAGCAACCTGGGACGCGAGCAGTTCTTC

V gene: TRBV18
D gene: TRBD2
clone size: many
J gene: TRBJ2-2
CDR3 protein: CASSPLTSGGNTGELFF
CDR3 DNA: TGTGCCAGCTCACCTCTGACTAGCGGGGGAAACACCGGGGAGCTGTTTTTT

V gene: TRBV28
D gene: TRBD2
clone size: few
J gene: TRBJ2-7
CDR3 protein: CASTLGTSRHEQYF
CDR3 DNA: TGTGCCAGCACCCTCGGGACTAGCCGCCACGAGCAGTACTTC

V gene: TRBV20-1
D gene: NA
clone size: NA
J gene: TRBJ1-1
CDR3 protein: CSARQANTEAFF
CDR3 DNA: TGCAGTGCCCGACAGGCAAACACTGAAGCTTTCTTT

V gene: TRBV24-1
D gene: NA
clone size: medium-sized
J gene: TRBJ2-5
CDR3 protein: CATSDPPGPQETQYF
CDR3 DNA: TGTGCCACCAGTGATCCACCGGGACCTCAAGAGACCCAGTACTTC

V gene: TRBV28
D gene: NA
clone size: many
J gene: TRBJ2-6
CDR3 protein: CASSSTLGTDPLSGANVLTF
CDR3 DNA: TGTGCCAGCAGTTCAACTCTCGGGACGGATCCCCTCTCTGGGGCCAACGTCCTGACTTTC

V gene: TRBV6-2/TRBV6-3
D gene: NA
clone size: few
J gene: TRBJ2-5
CDR3 protein: CASNITAFPETQYF
CDR3 DNA: TGTGCCAGCAACATAACAGCGTTCCCAGAGACCCAGTACTTC

V gene: TRBV6-2/TRBV6-3
D gene: NA
clone size: few
J gene: TRBJ2-5
CDR3 protein: CASGLVVWQVETQYF
CDR3 DNA: TGTGCCAGCGGCTTAGTGGTTTGGCAAGTGGAGACCCAGTACTTC

V gene: TRBV10-3
D gene: NA
clone size: few
J gene: TRBJ2-7
CDR3 protein: CAISHGTNYEQYF
CDR3 DNA: TGTGCCATCAGCCACGGGACCAACTACGAGCAGTACTTC